This T cell receptor beta chain was retrieved from a study of blood T cell repertoires in COVID-19. The CDR3 consists of 17 residues. The V end was cut by 0 bases, the J end by 0 bases, with 11 bases between. Germline CDR1 is MGHDK and CDR2 is SYGVNS. As processed by the authors: Nucleated cell number was recorded as an estimate derived from reference gene primer amplification. The protocol was immunoSEQ multiplex PCR, while the TCRdb copy is restricted to in-frame clones and leaves out a portion. V, J and clone size were drawn from that table, and D and trimming were deduced from the DNA. The sample shows some 200,000 clones, 85% to 90% of them seen only once.

Sequenced sample: peripheral blood. This TCR was recovered from a man aged 80 or over with acute or convalescent COVID-19. The rearrangement links TRBV25-1 to TRBJ2-2; D gene ambiguous. The CDR3 DNA sequence: TGTGCCAGCAGTGAATATACTCCAGGAACGAACACCGGGGAGCTGTTTTTT. Translating it yields CASSEYTPGTNTGELFF.